This T cell receptor (beta chain) was sequenced for a study of T cells in narcolepsy. This clone was seen a handful of times. This CDR3 is built from 15 residues. The J segment lost 5 bases and the V segment lost 8 bases, leaving 13 bases of the junction unmatched. Germline V gene data show CDR1 as MNHEY and CDR2 as SMNVEV (reference sequence). Assay: immunoSEQ multiplex PCR; the TCRdb copy retains only in-frame clones and omits some. The sample holds about 33,000 clones, about four fifths seen once. The rearrangement uses TRBV27 and TRBJ1-2; the match to TRBD1 covers 8 bases. The sample consisted of CD45RA- memory CD4+ T cells from PBMCs. This TCR was recovered from a human donor with narcolepsy. The CDR3 region has the DNA TGTGCCAGCGCCAACCGACAGGGGATTAAGTATGGCTACACCTTC. It encodes CASANRQGIKYGYTF.